This is a list of T cell receptor beta chains from one sample in a study of shared T cell receptors in the human thymus. Generated by immunoSEQ multiplex PCR, the TCRdb table keeps only in-frame clones and is missing some. The repertoire holds 500,000 to 550,000 clones, with more than 75% as singletons. In addition, the sample was reused for a study of human thymus T cells.

Material for sequencing was thymocytes. The receptors stem from a boy under two years old with a congenital heart defect. CDR3s include the opening cysteine and the closing phenylalanine or tryptophan. A D gene is named only where the DNA matches it firmly. Clone size is shown for a subset of rows, as once, few, many or a class of expanded clone.

CDR3nt,CDR3aa,abundance,v_gene,j_gene,d_gene
TGCGCCAGCAGCACCTGGACTAGCGGTACAGATACGCAGTATTTT,CASSTWTSGTDTQYF,NA,TRBV5-1,TRBJ2-3,TRBD2
TGTGCCAGCAGTCGGGGCACTGAAGCTTTCTTT,CASSRGTEAFF,few,TRBV6-5,TRBJ1-1,NA
TGTGCCAGCAGGAGAAGGACTAGCGGATTAGTGGGTGAGCAGTTCTTC,CASRRRTSGLVGEQFF,NA,TRBV27,TRBJ2-1,TRBD2
TGTGCCAGCAGCCTCGGGTACGAGCAGTACTTC,CASSLGYEQYF,NA,TRBV6-5,TRBJ2-7,NA
TGTGCCAGCAGCCGTGCGGGCAGGCAAGAGACCCAGTACTTC,CASSRAGRQETQYF,NA,TRBV27,TRBJ2-5,NA
TGTGCCAGCAGCTTAGTCATCCCCATCATTGAGCAGTTCTTC,CASSLVIPIIEQFF,NA,TRBV7-2,TRBJ2-1,NA
TGCAGTGCATCGGGGGGGGAGCAGTACTTC,CSASGGEQYF,once,TRBV20-1,TRBJ2-7,TRBD2
TGTGCCAGCTCACGGGGACTCCTTAATGAAAAACTGTTTTTT,CASSRGLLNEKLFF,NA,TRBV18,TRBJ1-4,NA
TGCGCCAGCAGCCAGGACTCTCAGGGGGAATCTGGAAACACCATATATTTT,CASSQDSQGESGNTIYF,NA,TRBV4-3,TRBJ1-3,TRBD1
TGTGCCACCAGCAGAGACCGGGACAGGGGGCGGAGAAATGAGCAGTTCTTC,CATSRDRDRGRRNEQFF,once,TRBV15,TRBJ2-1,TRBD1
TGTGCCAGCAGTGACCCCGGGCAGGGGGCCAAAAACATTCAGTACTTC,CASSDPGQGAKNIQYF,NA,TRBV25-1,TRBJ2-4,NA
TGTGCCAGCAGGATCGGACAGGAGGGACAAGAGACCCAGTACTTC,CASRIGQEGQETQYF,NA,TRBV7-9,TRBJ2-5,NA
TGTGCCAGCAGCTTAGCGAGGGAAAGGTCCATGAACACTGAAGCTTTCTTT,CASSLARERSMNTEAFF,NA,TRBV7-2,TRBJ1-1,NA
TGTGCCAGCAGCTTGGCCTCGGGAAGAGCTAGCAATCAGCCCCAGCATTTT,CASSLASGRASNQPQHF,once,TRBV5-6,TRBJ1-5,NA
TGTGCCAGCAGTCCCACCCTCCTAGCGGGAGGTCAAAATGAGCAGTTCTTC,CASSPTLLAGGQNEQFF,NA,TRBV27,TRBJ2-1,TRBD2
TGTGCCAGCAGCCAAGTAAGATCCGCCGGGACTTCCCCAGGGGGAGGCAATGGGGCCAACGTCCTGACTTTC,CASSQVRSAGTSPGGGNGANVLTF,NA,TRBV4-2,TRBJ2-6,NA
TGTGCCAGCAGCTTCGAGGGGTTAGCGGGCCCCTACGAGCAGTACTTC,CASSFEGLAGPYEQYF,NA,TRBV9,TRBJ2-7,TRBD2
TGCGCCAGCAGTGAGAGATCGAGACAGGGGACCTACGAGCAGTACTTC,CASSERSRQGTYEQYF,NA,TRBV10-1,TRBJ2-7,TRBD1
TGTGCCAGCAGCTTAGTAGGGGGCTTTCAGACCCAGTACTTC,CASSLVGGFQTQYF,NA,TRBV7-2,TRBJ2-5,TRBD1
TGTGCCAGCAGCCCCAGCGGGAGCTCCTACGAGCAGTACTTC,CASSPSGSSYEQYF,NA,TRBV13,TRBJ2-7,TRBD2
TGTGCCATCAGTGGGACGGACAGGGAGACCCAGTACTTC,CAISGTDRETQYF,NA,TRBV10-3,TRBJ2-5,TRBD1
TGCGCCAGCAGCCAATATTTCCACAGGGGCGACGAGCAGTACTTC,CASSQYFHRGDEQYF,NA,TRBV4-3,TRBJ2-7,TRBD1
TGTGCCAGCAGTCCGACCATATCCTTGACAAACAGGGGGCCCTACGAGCAGTACTTC,CASSPTISLTNRGPYEQYF,NA,TRBV28,TRBJ2-7,TRBD1
TGTGCCACCGGTGAGGGGCGGGACTATAGCACAGATACGCAGTATTTT,CATGEGRDYSTDTQYF,NA,TRBV15,TRBJ2-3,TRBD2
TGCGCCAGCAGCCAGGATCCCTGGCGGGAGCGCAGCTACAATGAGCAGTTCTTC,CASSQDPWRERSYNEQFF,NA,TRBV4-3,TRBJ2-1,TRBD2
TGTGCCAGCAGTTCCCCCCCGGAGACCCAGTACTTC,CASSSPPETQYF,few,TRBV28,TRBJ2-5,NA
TGTGCCTGGAGGCCCCTAGACAGGGGGAACTCCTACGAGCAGTACTTC,CAWRPLDRGNSYEQYF,few,TRBV30,TRBJ2-7,TRBD1
TGTGCCAGCAGTTACTCCCTCCTAGCGGGGGGCTACGAGCAGTACTTC,CASSYSLLAGGYEQYF,NA,TRBV6-6,TRBJ2-7,TRBD2
TGTGCCAGCAGCTTAGGGACAGGTACTGGCCCAGACTATGGCTACACCTTC,CASSLGTGTGPDYGYTF,once,TRBV13,TRBJ1-2,NA
TGCAGCGTCCTCCTGTTAGCCGGGACTAGCGGGCCTAAGTTCGATGAGCAGTTCTTC,CSVLLLAGTSGPKFDEQFF,NA,TRBV29-1,TRBJ2-1,TRBD2
TGCGCCAGCAGCCCTAAACCACGGGGAGATACGCAGTATTTT,CASSPKPRGDTQYF,once,TRBV5-1,TRBJ2-3,NA
TGCAGTGCTAGCCAGGGGAATGGCTACACCTTC,CSASQGNGYTF,NA,TRBV20-1,TRBJ1-2,NA
TGCAGCGTTGAAGCCCGGGACACTTCCTACGAGCAGTACTTC,CSVEARDTSYEQYF,NA,TRBV29-1,TRBJ2-7,NA
TGCGCCAGCAGTTCCTCAGCGGGAGGGGCCTACAATGAGCAGTTCTTC,CASSSSAGGAYNEQFF,NA,TRBV5-1,TRBJ2-1,TRBD2
TGTGCCAGCGGAGACAGGGACGCAGAGACCCAGTACTTC,CASGDRDAETQYF,NA,TRBV27,TRBJ2-5,TRBD1
TGTGCCAGCAGTGAACTCCCGGAACAGACCCCCAGGGGGTATGGCTACACCTTC,CASSELPEQTPRGYGYTF,NA,TRBV25-1,TRBJ1-2,TRBD1
TGTGCCAGCAGTCACCGATTAGCGGGGCCGACCTACGAGCAGTACTTC,CASSHRLAGPTYEQYF,NA,TRBV27,TRBJ2-7,TRBD2
TGTGCCAGCAGCTTAAGCCGGGACAGGGTGACAGATACGCAGTATTTT,CASSLSRDRVTDTQYF,NA,TRBV11-1,TRBJ2-3,TRBD1
TGTGCCAGCAGCTCCCGTAGAACAGGGTTTGGCACTGAAGCTTTCTTT,CASSSRRTGFGTEAFF,NA,TRBV11-2,TRBJ1-1,NA
TGCGCCAGCAGCTTGGTTACAGGGAGTGAGACCCAGTACTTC,CASSLVTGSETQYF,few,TRBV5-1,TRBJ2-5,NA
TGTGCCAGCAGACAGACAGGGGGGCCCTACGAGCAGTACTTC,CASRQTGGPYEQYF,NA,TRBV6-5,TRBJ2-7,TRBD1
TGTGCCAGTAGTACCGGAGGGACAGGGAGAAGCAATCAGCCCCAGCATTTT,CASSTGGTGRSNQPQHF,NA,TRBV19,TRBJ1-5,TRBD1
TGCGCCAGCAGCCATTCTAGCGGACCCTCCTACAATGAGCAGTTCTTC,CASSHSSGPSYNEQFF,NA,TRBV4-3,TRBJ2-1,TRBD2
TGTGCCAGCATCCGGGGGAGCGGCCGATCGCCCCAGCATTTT,CASIRGSGRSPQHF,NA,TRBV6-1,TRBJ1-5,NA
TGTGCCAGCAGCCTTACCCTGAGCGGGGCGAACACCGGGGAGCTGTTTTTT,CASSLTLSGANTGELFF,few,TRBV11-3,TRBJ2-2,TRBD2
TGCAGCGTTGTGACAGCGCATAGTGAAGCTTTCTTT,CSVVTAHSEAFF,NA,TRBV29-1,TRBJ1-1,NA
TGTGCCAGCAGCAGCGAGAGGGAAATCTCTTATGGCTACACCTTC,CASSSEREISYGYTF,NA,TRBV7-2,TRBJ1-2,NA
TGTGCCAGCATTGAGACTAGCGGGATTAGGTCGGGCGATACGCAGTATTTT,CASIETSGIRSGDTQYF,NA,TRBV27,TRBJ2-3,TRBD2
TGTGCCAGCGCGGGGACTAGCGGGAGGGCCCGGGAGACCCAGTACTTC,CASAGTSGRARETQYF,NA,TRBV2,TRBJ2-5,TRBD2
TGTGCCAGCAGTTACCGGACTAGCGGGAGAGGCTTTGAGCAGTTCTTC,CASSYRTSGRGFEQFF,NA,TRBV6-5,TRBJ2-1,TRBD2
TGCGCCAGCAGCCCCAGACGCGGCGGGAGTATCCACGAGCAGTACTTC,CASSPRRGGSIHEQYF,NA,TRBV4-3,TRBJ2-7,TRBD2
TGCGCCAGCCAGCCCTATCCCCGTTCGTGGGTAGCGGGAGATTCGGAGGGTTTACCGGAGCAGTTCTTC,CASQPYPRSWVAGDSEGLPEQFF,NA,TRBV5-1,TRBJ2-1,TRBD2
TGTGCCAGCAGTTTATCGCTGGAGGCTAGCGGGAGCCCTAAGAACACCGGGGAGCTGTTTTTT,CASSLSLEASGSPKNTGELFF,once,TRBV27,TRBJ2-2,TRBD2